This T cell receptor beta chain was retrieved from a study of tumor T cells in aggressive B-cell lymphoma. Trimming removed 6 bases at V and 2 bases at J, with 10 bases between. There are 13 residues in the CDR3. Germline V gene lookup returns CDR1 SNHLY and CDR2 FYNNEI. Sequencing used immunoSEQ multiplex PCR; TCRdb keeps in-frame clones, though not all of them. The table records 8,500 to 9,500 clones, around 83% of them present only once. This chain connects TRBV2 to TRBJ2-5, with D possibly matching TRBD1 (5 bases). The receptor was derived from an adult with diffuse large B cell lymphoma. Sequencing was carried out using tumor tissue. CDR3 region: CASSKDTQETQYF. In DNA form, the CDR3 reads TGTGCCAGCAGCAAGGACACTCAAGAGACCCAGTACTTC.